This T cell receptor beta chain was observed in a study of T cell repertoires in cytomegalovirus infection. Whole-study context: In public TCR beta signatures, there were indications of both CMV infection and matching HLA type.

Germline CDR1 and CDR2: MNHEY and SVGAGI. This CDR3 contains 16 residues. Trimming removed 0 bases from V and 2 bases from J, with 11 bases in between. A note on this clonotype: Antigen unknown.

Using its own MiXCR run on the reads, TCRdb lists one record per CDR3 protein. This table holds approximately 280,000 distinct CDR3 sequences, about 20% found once. Whole-study results and caveats: Ex vivo, HLA-C-restricted CMV-specific TCR beta clonotypes prevailed over the rest of the response.

The rearrangement joins TRBV6-5 to TRBJ1-3; no definite D call. This TCR was sampled from a human donor in good health (CMV status not recorded). Some clones in this sample may be carry-over from other donors' samples. Sequenced here: cultured PBMCs, sampled from culture after CMV antigen stimulation. The CDR3 DNA is TGTGCCAGCAGTTACTCGAGCCTAACCACTGGAAACACCATATATTTT. Translated: CASSYSSLTTGNTIYF.